This TCR beta chain was recovered during a study of molecular identifiers for immune sequencing clone quantification. Turning to the study itself: Naive CD8 RNA (around 20,000 or 100,000 cells) was divided into five aliquots, with four sequenced. Study results and caveats: Over 98% of effector molecules, but under 1% in naive cells, were held by clones with more than 20 RNA copies.

The CDR3 has 14 amino acids. CDR1 is LNHDA, CDR2 SQIVND, per germline (reference sequence). Trimming took off 2 bases at V and 4 bases at J, with 11 bases between the two ends. TCRdb called the PCR reads again in MiXCR, with one record for every CDR3 protein. The sample carries approximately 550,000 distinct CDR3 sequences, roughly 26% recorded once. As for this clonotype: Its antigen is still unknown.

The clonotype was recovered from a human donor in good health. Some libraries in this study had Jurkat cell RNA spiked in. The chain combines TRBV19 with TRBJ1-1; perhaps TRBD1 as D (6 bases). The source material was naive CD8+ T cells from blood, with Jurkat cell RNA spiked in. Noted subset: FACS-sorted CD8+CD4-CCR7+CD45RA+ naive T cells. As DNA, the CDR3 is TGTGCCAGTAGTATAAGTATCAGGGGCACTGAAGCTTTCTTT. It encodes CASSISIRGTEAFF.